This TCR beta chain emerged from a study of T cell repertoires in cytomegalovirus infection. For the study at large: Newly reported HLA-C-restricted and thoroughly characterized HLA-B-restricted CMV epitopes were employed. Matching HLA type, along with CMV infection, was indicated by public TCR beta signatures.

This clonotype came up many times. Antigen specificity is unknown. One entry per CDR3 protein results from TCRdb running MiXCR on the reads. The sample has 110,000 to 150,000 distinct CDR3 sequences, around 32% seen once. The CDR3 is 15 amino acids. Trimming took 4 bases from V and 2 from J, leaving 12 bases between them. Germline assignment: CDR1 SEHNR and CDR2 FQNEAQ (reference sequence). The chain employs TRBV7-9 and TRBJ2-1; a weak D match, TRBD2 (5 bases). The specimen comprised CD8+ T cells from cultured PBMCs, sampled from culture after CMV antigen stimulation. This TCR derives from a human donor in good health (CMV status not recorded). Some clones in this sample may be carry-over from other donors' samples. The CDR3 DNA follows: TGTGCCAGCAGCTCAAAACCCGGGGCCTACAATGAGCAGTTCTTC. Translated, it gives CASSSKPGAYNEQFF.